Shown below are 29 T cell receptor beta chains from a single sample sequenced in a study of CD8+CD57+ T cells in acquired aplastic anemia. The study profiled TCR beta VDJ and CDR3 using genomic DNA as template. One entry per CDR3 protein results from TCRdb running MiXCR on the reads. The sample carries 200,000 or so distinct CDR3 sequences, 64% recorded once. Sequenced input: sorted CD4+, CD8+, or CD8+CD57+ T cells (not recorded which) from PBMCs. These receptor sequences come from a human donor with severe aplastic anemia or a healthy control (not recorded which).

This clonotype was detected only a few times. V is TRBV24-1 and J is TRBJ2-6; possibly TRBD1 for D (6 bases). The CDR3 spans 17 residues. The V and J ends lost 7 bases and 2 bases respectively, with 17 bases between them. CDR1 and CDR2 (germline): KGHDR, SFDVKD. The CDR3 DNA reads TGTGCCACCAGCGCGCCATCAGGGGAAGCTGGGGCCAACGTCCTGACTTTC. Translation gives CATSAPSGEAGANVLTF.

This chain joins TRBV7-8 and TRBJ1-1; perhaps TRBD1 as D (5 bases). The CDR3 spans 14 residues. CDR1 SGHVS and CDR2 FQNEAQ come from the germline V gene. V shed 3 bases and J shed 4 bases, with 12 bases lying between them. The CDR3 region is CASSFQGVSTEAFF. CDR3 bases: TGTGCCAGCAGCTTTCAGGGTGTTTCCACTGAAGCTTTCTTT.

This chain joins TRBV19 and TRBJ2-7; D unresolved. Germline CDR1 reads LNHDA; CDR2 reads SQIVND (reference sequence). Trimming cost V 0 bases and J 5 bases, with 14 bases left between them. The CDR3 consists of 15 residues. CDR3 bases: TGTGCCAGTAGTATAGATGGCAGGTCAAGCAACGAGCAGTACTTC. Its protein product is CASSIDGRSSNEQYF. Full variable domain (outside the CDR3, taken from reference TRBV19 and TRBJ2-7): DGGITQSPKYLFRKEGQNVTLSCEQNLNHDAMYWYRQDPGQGLRLIYYSQIVNDFQKGDIAEGYSVSREKKESFPLTVTSAQKNPTAFYLCASSIDGRSSNEQYFGPGTRLTVT.

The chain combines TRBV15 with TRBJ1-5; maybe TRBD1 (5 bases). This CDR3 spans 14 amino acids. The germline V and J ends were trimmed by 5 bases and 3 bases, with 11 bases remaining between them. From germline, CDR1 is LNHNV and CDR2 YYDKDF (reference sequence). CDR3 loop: CATSARAINQPQHF. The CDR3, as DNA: TGTGCCACCAGCGCCAGGGCCATCAATCAGCCCCAGCATTTT. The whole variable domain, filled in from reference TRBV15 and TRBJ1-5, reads DAMVIQNPRYQVTQFGKPVTLSCSQTLNHNVMYWYQQKSSQAPKLLFHYYDKDFNNEADTPDNFQSRRPNTSFCFLDIRSPGLGDTAMYLCATSARAINQPQHFGDGTRLSIL.

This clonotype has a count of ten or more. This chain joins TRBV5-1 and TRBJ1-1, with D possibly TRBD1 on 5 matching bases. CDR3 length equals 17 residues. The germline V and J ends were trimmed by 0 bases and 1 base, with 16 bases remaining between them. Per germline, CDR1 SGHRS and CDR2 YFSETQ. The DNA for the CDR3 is TGCGCCAGCAGCTTGGGAGATGTAGGGGCGTCGAACACTGAAGCTTTCTTT. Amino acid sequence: CASSLGDVGASNTEAFF.

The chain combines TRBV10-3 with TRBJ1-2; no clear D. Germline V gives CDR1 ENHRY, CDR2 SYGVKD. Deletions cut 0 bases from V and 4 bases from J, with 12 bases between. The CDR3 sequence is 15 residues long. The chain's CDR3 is CAISESSGVRYGYTF. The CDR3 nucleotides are TGTGCCATCAGTGAGTCGTCGGGCGTCCGCTATGGCTACACCTTC.

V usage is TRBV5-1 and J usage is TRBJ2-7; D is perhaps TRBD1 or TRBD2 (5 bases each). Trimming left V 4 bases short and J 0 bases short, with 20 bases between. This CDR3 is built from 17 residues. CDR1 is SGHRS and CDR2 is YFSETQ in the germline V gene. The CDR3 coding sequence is TGCGCCAGCAGCCCCTCCACCGGGACCCTATACTCCTACGAGCAGTACTTC. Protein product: CASSPSTGTLYSYEQYF. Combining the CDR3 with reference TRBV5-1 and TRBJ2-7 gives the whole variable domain KAGVTQTPRYLIKTRGQQVTLSCSPISGHRSVSWYQQTPGQGLQFLFEYFSETQRNKGNFPGRFSGRQFSNSRSEMNVSTLELGDSALYLCASSPSTGTLYSYEQYFGPGTRLTVT.

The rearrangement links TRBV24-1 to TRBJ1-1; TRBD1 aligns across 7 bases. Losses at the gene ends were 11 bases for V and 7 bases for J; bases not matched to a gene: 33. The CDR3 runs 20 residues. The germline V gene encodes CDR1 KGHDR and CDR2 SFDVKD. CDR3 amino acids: CASVAGRDRDLFVRTGEAFF. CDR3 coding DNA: TGTGCCAGTGTTGCTGGCCGCGACAGGGATCTATTTGTGAGAACTGGTGAAGCTTTCTTT.

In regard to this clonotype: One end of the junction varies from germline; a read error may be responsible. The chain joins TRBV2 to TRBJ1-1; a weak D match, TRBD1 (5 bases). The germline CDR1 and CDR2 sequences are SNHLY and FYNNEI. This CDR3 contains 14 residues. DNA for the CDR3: TGTGCCAGCAGTGATCAGCAGGGAAGAGCTGAAACTTTCTTT. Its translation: CASSDQQGRAETFF.

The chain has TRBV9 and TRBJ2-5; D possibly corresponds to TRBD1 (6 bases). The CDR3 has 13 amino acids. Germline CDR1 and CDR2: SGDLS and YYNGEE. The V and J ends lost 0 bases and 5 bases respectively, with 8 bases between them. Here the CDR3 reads CASSVDRVETQYF. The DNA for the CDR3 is TGTGCCAGCAGCGTAGACAGGGTGGAGACCCAGTACTTC.

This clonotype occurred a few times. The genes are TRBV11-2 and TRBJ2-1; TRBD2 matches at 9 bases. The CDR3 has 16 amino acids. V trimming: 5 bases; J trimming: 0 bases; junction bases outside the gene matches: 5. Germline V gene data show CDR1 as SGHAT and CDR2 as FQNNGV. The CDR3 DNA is TGTGCCAGCAGCCCCCGTAGCGGGAGCTCCTACAATGAGCAGTTCTTC. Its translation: CASSPRSGSSYNEQFF.

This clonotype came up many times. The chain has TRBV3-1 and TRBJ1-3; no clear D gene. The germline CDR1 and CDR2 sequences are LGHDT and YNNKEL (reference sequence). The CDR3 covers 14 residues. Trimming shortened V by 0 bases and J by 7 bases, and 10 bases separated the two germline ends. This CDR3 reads CASSQDTAFNTIYF. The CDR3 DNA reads TGTGCCAGCAGCCAAGACACGGCTTTTAACACCATATATTTT.

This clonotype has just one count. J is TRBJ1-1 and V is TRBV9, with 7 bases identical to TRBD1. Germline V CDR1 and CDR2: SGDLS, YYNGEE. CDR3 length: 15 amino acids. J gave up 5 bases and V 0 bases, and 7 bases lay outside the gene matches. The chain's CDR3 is CASSVVSGGRTEAFF. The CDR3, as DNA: TGTGCCAGCAGCGTAGTGTCAGGGGGAAGAACTGAAGCTTTCTTT. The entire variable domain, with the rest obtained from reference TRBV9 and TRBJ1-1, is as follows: DSGVTQTPKHLITATGQRVTLRCSPRSGDLSVYWYQQSLDQGLQFLIQYYNGEERAKGNILERFSAQQFPDLHSELNLSSLELGDSALYFCASSVVSGGRTEAFFGQGTRLTVV.

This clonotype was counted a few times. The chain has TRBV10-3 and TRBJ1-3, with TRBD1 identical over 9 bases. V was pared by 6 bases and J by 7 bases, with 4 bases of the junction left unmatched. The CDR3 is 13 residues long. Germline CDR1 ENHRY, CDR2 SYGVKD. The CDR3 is CAIRGTGKNTIYF. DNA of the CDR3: TGTGCCATCAGGGGGACAGGGAAGAACACCATATATTTT.

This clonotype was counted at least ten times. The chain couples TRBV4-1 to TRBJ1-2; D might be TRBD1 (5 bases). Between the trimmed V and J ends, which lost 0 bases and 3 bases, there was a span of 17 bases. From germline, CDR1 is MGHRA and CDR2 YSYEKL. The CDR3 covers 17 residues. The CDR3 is CASSQEGGVGVDYGYTF. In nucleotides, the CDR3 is TGCGCCAGCAGCCAAGAAGGAGGTGTAGGGGTGGACTATGGCTACACCTTC.

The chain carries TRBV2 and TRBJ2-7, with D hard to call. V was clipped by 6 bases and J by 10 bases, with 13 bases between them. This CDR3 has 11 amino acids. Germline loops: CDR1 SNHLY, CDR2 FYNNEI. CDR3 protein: CASSRVWQQYF. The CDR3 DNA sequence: TGTGCCAGCAGCCGCGTTTGGCAACAGTACTTC. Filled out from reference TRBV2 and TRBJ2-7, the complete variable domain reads EPEVTQTPSHQVTQMGQEVILRCVPISNHLYFYWYRQILGQKVEFLVSFYNNEISEKSEIFDDQFSVERPDGSNFTLKIRSTKLEDSAMYFCASSRVWQQYFGPGTRLTVT.

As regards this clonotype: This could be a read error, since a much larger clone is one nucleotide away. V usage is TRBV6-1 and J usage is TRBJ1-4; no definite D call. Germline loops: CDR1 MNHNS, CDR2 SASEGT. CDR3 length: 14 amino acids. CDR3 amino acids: CASSLGPSNERLFF. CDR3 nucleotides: TGTGCCAGCAGCCTCGGGCCGTCTAATGAAAGACTGTTTTTT.

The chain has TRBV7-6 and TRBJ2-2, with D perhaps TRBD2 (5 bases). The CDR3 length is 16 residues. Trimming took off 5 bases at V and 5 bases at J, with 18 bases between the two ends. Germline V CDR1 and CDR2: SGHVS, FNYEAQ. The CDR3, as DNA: TGTGCCAGCAGCCAAGTGGTAGGGCCGGGGACCGGGGAGCTGTTTTTT. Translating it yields CASSQVVGPGTGELFF.

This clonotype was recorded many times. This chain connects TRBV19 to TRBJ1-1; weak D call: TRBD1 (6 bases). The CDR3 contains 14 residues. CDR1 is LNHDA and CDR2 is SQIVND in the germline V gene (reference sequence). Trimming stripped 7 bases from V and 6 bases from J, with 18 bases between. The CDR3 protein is CASIGATNRAEAFF. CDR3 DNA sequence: TGTGCCAGTATCGGGGCCACAAACAGGGCTGAAGCTTTCTTT.

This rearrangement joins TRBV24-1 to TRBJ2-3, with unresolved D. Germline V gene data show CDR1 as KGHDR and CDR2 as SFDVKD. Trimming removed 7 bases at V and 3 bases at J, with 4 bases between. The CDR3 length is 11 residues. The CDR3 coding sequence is TGTGCCACCAGACAGACAGATACGCAGTATTTT. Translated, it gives CATRQTDTQYF.

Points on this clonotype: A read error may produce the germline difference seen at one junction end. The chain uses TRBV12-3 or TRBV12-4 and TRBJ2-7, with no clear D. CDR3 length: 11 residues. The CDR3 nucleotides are TGTGCCAGCAGTTTTACCCCTCCCATCCATTTC. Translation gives CASSFTPPIHF.

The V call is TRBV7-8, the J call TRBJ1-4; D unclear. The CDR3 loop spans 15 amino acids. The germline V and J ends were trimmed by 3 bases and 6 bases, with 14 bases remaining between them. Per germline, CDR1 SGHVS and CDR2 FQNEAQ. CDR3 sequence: CASSFNGEGDEKLFF. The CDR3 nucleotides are TGTGCCAGCAGCTTTAACGGGGAGGGAGATGAAAAACTGTTTTTT. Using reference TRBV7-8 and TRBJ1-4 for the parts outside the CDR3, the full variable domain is GAGVSQSPRYKVAKRGQDVALRCDPISGHVSLFWYQQALGQGPEFLTYFQNEAQLDKSGLPSDRFFAERPEGSVSTLKIQRTQQEDSAVYLCASSFNGEGDEKLFFGSGTQLSVL.

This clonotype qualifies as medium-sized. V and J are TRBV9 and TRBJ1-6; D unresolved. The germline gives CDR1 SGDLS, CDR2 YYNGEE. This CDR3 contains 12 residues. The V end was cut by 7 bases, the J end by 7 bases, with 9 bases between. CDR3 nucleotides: TGTGCCAGCGGAGGAGCAAATTCACCCCTCCACTTT. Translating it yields CASGGANSPLHF.

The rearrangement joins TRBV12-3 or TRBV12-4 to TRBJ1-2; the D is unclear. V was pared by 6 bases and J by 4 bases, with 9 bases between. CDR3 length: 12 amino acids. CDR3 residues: CASSRQGYGYTF. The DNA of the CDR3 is TGTGCCAGCAGCCGACAAGGCTATGGCTACACCTTC.

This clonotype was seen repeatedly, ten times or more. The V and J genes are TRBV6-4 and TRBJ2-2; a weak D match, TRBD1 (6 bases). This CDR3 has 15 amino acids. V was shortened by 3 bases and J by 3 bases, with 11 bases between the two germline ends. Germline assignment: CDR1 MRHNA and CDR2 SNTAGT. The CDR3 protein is CASSETGKDTGELFF. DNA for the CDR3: TGTGCCAGCAGTGAAACAGGGAAGGACACCGGGGAGCTGTTTTTT.

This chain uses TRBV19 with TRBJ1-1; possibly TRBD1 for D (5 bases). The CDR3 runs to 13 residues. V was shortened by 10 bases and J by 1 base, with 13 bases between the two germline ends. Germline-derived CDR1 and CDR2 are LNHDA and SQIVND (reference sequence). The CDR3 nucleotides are TGTGCCACCATCGACAGCTGGAACACTGAAGCTTTCTTT. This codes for CATIDSWNTEAFF.

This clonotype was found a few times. CDR3 residues: CSVTGTTNTGELFF. The CDR3 coding sequence is TGCAGCGTCACCGGGACAACGAACACCGGGGAGCTGTTTTTT. The V gene is TRBV29-1, the J gene TRBJ2-2, with D maybe TRBD1 (6 bases). V lost 6 bases to trimming and J lost 0 bases, with 11 bases between them. The CDR3 spans 14 residues. Germline V CDR1 and CDR2: SQVTM, ANQGSEA.

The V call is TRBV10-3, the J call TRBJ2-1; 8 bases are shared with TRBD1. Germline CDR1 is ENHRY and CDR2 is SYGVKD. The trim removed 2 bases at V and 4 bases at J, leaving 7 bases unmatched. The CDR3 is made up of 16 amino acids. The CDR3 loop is CAISERQGTPYNEQFF. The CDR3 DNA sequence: TGTGCCATCAGTGAGAGACAGGGGACCCCATACAATGAGCAGTTCTTC.

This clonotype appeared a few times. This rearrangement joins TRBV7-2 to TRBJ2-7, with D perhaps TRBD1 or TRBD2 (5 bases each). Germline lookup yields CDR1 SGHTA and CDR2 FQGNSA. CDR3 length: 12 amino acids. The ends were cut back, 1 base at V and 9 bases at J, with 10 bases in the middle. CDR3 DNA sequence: TGTGCCAGCAGCTTAGGTGAGGGGATGCAGTACTTC. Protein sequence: CASSLGEGMQYF.